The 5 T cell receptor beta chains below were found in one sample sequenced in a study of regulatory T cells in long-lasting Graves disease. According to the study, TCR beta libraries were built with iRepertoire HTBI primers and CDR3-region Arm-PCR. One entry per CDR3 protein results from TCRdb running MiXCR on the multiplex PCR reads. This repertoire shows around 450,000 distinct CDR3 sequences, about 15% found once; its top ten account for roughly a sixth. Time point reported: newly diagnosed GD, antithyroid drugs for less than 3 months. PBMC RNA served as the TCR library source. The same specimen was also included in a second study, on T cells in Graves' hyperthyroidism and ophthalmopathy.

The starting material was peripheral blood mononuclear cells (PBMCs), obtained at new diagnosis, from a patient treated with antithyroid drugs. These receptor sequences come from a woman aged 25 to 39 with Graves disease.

The CDR3 nucleotides read TGCAGCGTTCTCTCTGGCAATCAGCCCCAGCATTTT. It encodes CSVLSGNQPQHF. The chain has TRBV29-1 and TRBJ1-5; D gene ambiguous. V lost 5 bases and J 2 bases, leaving 7 bases between the germline ends. Per the germline V gene, CDR1 is SQVTM and CDR2 is ANQGSEA. CDR3 length: 12 residues. Full variable domain (rest looked up from reference TRBV29-1 and TRBJ1-5): SAVISQKPSRDICQRGTSLTIQCQVDSQVTMMFWYRQQPGQSLTLIATANQGSEATYESGFVIDKFPISRPNLTFSTLTVSNMSPEDSSIYLCSVLSGNQPQHFGDGTRLSIL.

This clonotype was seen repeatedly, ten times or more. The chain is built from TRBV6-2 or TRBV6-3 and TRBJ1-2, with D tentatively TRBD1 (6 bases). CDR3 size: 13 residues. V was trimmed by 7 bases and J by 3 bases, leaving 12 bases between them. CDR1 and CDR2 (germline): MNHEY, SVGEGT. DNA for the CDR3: TGTGCCAGCAATCTCAGGGGCCACTATGGCTACACCTTC. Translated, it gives CASNLRGHYGYTF.

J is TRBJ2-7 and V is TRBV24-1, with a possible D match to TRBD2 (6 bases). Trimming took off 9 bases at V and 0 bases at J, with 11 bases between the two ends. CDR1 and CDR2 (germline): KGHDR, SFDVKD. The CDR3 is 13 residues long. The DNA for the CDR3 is TGTGCCACCGCATCTAGCGTCTCCTACGAGCAGTACTTC. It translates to CATASSVSYEQYF.

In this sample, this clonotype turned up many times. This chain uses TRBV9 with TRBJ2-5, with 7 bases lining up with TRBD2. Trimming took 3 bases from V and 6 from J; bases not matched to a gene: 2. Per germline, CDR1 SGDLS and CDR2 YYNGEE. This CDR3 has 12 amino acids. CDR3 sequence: CASSGGSQTQYF. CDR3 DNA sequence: TGTGCCAGCAGCGGCGGGAGCCAGACCCAGTACTTC.

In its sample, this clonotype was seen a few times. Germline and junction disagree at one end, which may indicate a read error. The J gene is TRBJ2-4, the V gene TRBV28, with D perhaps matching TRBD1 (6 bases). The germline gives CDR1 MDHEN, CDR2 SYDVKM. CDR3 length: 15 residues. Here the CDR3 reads CASSFTLGAKTIQYF. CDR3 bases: TGTGCCAGCAGTTTCACCCTGGGGGCCAAAACCATTCAGTACTTC.